This T cell receptor beta chain emerged from a study of blood T cells in healthy people across ages. Together with a sample-barcoded 5' primer, a J-beta primer mix was included in a second PCR lasting roughly 6 to 12 cycles. TCRdb re-derived calls from the 5' RACE reads in MiXCR, one entry per CDR3 protein. The data show 700,000 to 900,000 distinct CDR3 sequences, 53% seen once. Whole-study findings and limits: Any conclusive comparison of naive versus antigen-experienced cells was prevented by using unsorted PBMCs.

Looked up from germline, CDR1 is SGHRS and CDR2 is YFSETQ. The CDR3 contains 16 residues. V lost 4 bases, J lost 9 bases, and 8 bases stayed unmatched. Each donor was a healthy Caucasian individual from Russia, aged about 6 to 95. It was roughly 10 milliliters of peripheral blood that were drawn from each donor. Total RNA was extracted at no less than 5.5 micrograms per sample. A note on this clonotype: Its specificity is not known.

What was sequenced was blood. The TCR originated in a man at least 80 years old in good health. The V call is TRBV5-1, the J call TRBJ2-1, with 15 bases matching TRBD2. In nucleotides, the CDR3 is TGCGCCAGCAGCAAGGGACTAGCGGGAGGTTATGGTGAGCAGTTCTTC. Translating gives CASSKGLAGGYGEQFF.